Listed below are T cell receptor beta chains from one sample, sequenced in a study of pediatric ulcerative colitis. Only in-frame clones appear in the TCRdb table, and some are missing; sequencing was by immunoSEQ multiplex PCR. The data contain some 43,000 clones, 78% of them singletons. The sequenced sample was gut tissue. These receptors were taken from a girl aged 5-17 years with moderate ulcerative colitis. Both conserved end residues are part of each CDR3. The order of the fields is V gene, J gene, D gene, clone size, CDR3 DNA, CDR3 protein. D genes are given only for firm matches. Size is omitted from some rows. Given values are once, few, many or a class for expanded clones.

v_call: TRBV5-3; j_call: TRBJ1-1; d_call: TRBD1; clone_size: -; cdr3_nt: TGTGCCAGCACATACAGGGGTTGGCATACTGAAGCTTTCTTT; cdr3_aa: CASTYRGWHTEAFF
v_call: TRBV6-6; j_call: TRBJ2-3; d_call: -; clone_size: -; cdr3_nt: TGTGCCAGCAGTCGGGACGCTAGCACAGATACGCAGTATTTT; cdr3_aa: CASSRDASTDTQYF
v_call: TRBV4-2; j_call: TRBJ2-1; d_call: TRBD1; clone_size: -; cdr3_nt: TGTGCCAGCAGCCAAGAAGTAGACAGGGCTAACAATGAGCAGTTCTTC; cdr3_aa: CASSQEVDRANNEQFF
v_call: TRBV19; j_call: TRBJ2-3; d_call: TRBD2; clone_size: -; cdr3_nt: TGTGCCAGTACCCTAGCGGGTACGCAGTATTTT; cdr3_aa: CASTLAGTQYF
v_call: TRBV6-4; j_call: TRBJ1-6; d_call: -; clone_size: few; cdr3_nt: TGTGCCAGCAGTGACGGGCAGGTGAATTCACCCCTCCACTTT; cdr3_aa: CASSDGQVNSPLHF
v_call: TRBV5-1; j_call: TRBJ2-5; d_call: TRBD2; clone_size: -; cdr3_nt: TGCGCCAGCGGGGCGGGGACTAGCGGGAATCCCCAAGAGACCCAGTACTTC; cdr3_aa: CASGAGTSGNPQETQYF
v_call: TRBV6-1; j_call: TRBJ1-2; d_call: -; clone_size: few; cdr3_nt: TGTGCCAGCAGCGTAGGGACTTATGGCTACACCTTC; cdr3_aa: CASSVGTYGYTF
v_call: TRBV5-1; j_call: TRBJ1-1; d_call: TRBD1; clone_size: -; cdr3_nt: TGCGCCAGCAGCCCCCTGACAGGGGATGTGACTGAAGCTTTCTTT; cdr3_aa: CASSPLTGDVTEAFF
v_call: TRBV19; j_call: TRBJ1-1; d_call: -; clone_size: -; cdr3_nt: TGTGCCAGTAAGAGGGAAAGTCCTGAAGCTTTCTTT; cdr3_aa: CASKRESPEAFF
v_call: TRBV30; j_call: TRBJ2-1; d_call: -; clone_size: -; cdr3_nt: TGTGCCTGGAGTGTAGTCCTTGGTGTGTGGAATGAGCAGTTCTTC; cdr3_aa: CAWSVVLGVWNEQFF
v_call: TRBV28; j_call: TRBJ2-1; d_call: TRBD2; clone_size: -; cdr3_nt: TGTGCCAGCAGTTTAGGCGGCCTAGCGGGAGGGACGGCGAATGAGCAGTTCTTC; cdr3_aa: CASSLGGLAGGTANEQFF
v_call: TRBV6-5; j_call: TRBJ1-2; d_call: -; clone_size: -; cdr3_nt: TGTGCCAGCAGTTACTCCGGGACCCTCCGGGAGTATGGCTACACCTTC; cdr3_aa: CASSYSGTLREYGYTF
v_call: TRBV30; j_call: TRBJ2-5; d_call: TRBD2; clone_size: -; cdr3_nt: TGTGCCTGGAGTCGGGGACTAGCGGGGGAAGGGGAGACCCAGTACTTC; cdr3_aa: CAWSRGLAGEGETQYF
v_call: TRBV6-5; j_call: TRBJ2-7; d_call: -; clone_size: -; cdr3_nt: TGTGCCAGCAGTTTCGGGGGGCCCTACGAGCAGTACTTC; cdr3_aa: CASSFGGPYEQYF
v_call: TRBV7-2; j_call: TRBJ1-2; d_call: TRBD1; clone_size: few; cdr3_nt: TGTGCCAGCAGTTACTCAGGGGGCGCGGGCTATGGCTACACCTTC; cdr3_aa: CASSYSGGAGYGYTF
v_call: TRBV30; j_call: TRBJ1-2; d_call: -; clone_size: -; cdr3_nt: TGTGCCTGGGCCCTGGGGTTGGACTATGGCTACACCTTC; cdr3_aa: CAWALGLDYGYTF
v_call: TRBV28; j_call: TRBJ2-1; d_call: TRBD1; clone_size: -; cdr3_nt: TGTGCCAGCAGTTCCCCGGGACAGGGGGCGCACAATGAGCAGTTCTTC; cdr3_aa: CASSSPGQGAHNEQFF
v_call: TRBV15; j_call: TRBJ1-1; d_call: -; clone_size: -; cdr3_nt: TGTGCCACTACCGGGCTGGAGAACACTGAAGCTTTCTTT; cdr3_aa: CATTGLENTEAFF
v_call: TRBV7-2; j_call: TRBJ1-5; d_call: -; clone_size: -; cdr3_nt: TGTGCCAGCAGCTTAGATCTCGGGAGACGGGGGTCCCAGCATTTT; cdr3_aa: CASSLDLGRRGSQHF
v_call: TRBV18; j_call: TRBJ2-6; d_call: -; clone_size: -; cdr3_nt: TGTGCCAGCCAACTTGTCGGGACTGGGGCCAACGTCCTGACTTTC; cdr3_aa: CASQLVGTGANVLTF
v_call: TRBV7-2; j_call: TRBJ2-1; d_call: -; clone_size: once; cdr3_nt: TGTGCCAGCAGAGGGGGGCGGGGGACCTACAATGAGCAGTTCTTC; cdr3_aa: CASRGGRGTYNEQFF
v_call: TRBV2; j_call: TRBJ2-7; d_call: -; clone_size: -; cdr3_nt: TGTGCCAGCAGTGTGCGATACGAGCAGTACTTC; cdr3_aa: CASSVRYEQYF
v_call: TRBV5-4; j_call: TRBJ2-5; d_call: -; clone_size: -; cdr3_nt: TGTGCCAGCAGCTCTGGGCCGGGAGAGACCCAGTACTTC; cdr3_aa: CASSSGPGETQYF
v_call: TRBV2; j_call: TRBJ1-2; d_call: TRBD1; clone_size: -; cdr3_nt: TGTGCCGGACAGGGAATTGGCTACACCTTC; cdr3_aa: CAGQGIGYTF
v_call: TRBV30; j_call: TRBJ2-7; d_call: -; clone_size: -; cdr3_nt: TGTGCCTGGAGTGTGAGGGGCTACGAGCAGTACTTC; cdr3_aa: CAWSVRGYEQYF
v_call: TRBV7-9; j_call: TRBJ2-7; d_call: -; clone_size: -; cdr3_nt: TGTGCCAGCAGCCCCCATGATAGCTCTACCTACGAGCAGTACTTC; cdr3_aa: CASSPHDSSTYEQYF
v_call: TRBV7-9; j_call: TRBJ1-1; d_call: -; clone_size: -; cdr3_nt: TGTGCCAGCAGCTTAGAGGCAGGGGTCACTGAAGCTTTCTTT; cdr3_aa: CASSLEAGVTEAFF
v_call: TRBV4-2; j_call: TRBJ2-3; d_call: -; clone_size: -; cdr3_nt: TGTGCCAGCAGCCAAGAGTATGACTCTAGCACAGATACGCAGTATTTT; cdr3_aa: CASSQEYDSSTDTQYF
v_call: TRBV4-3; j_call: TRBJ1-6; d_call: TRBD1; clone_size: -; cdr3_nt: TGCGCCAGCAGCCAAGACACCGGGACAGGGGGTAATTCACCCCTCCACTTT; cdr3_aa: CASSQDTGTGGNSPLHF
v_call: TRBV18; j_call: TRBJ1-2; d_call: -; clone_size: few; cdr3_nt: TGTGCCAGCTCACCGAGACGGGATAACTATGGCTACACCTTC; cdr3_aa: CASSPRRDNYGYTF
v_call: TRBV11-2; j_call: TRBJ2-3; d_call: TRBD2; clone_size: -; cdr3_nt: TGTGCCAGCGTCCGGCTAGCGGGGAGCACAGATACGCAGTATTTT; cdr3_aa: CASVRLAGSTDTQYF
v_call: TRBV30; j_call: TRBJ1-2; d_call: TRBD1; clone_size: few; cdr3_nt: TGTGCCTGGAGTCCCCCATACAGGGGGCTGAACTATGGCTACACCTTC; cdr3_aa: CAWSPPYRGLNYGYTF
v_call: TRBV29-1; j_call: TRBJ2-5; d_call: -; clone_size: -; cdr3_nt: TGCAGCGTGGGCGCAGGGTTGGAAGAGACCCAGTACTTC; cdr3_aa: CSVGAGLEETQYF
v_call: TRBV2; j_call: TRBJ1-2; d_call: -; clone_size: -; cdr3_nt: TGTGCCAGCAGGAGAGACAGACAGTTATCTAACTATGGCTACACCTTC; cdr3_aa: CASRRDRQLSNYGYTF
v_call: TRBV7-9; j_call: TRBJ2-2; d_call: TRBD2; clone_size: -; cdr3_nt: TGTGCCAGCAGCTTAGGCGGGAGGGACAACACCGGGGAGCTGTTTTTT; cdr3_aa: CASSLGGRDNTGELFF
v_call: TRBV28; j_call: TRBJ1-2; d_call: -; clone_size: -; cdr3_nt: TGTGCCAGCAGTGCCGAGATCATTAACTATGGCTACACCTTC; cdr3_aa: CASSAEIINYGYTF